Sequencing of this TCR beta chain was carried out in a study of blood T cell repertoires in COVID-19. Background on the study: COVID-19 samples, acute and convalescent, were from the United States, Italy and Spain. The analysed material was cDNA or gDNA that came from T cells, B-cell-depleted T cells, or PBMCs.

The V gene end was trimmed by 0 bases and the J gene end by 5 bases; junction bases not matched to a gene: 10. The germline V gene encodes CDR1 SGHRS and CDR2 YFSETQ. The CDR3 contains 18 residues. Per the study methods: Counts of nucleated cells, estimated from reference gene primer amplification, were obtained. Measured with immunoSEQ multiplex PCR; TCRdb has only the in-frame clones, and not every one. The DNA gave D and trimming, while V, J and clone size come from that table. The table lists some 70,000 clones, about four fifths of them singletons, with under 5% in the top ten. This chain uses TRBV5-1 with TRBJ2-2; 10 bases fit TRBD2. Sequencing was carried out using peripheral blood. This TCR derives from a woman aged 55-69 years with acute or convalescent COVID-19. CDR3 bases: TGCGCCAGCAGCTTGGAGGGTAGCGGGAGGAGTGAAACCGGGGAGCTGTTTTTT. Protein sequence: CASSLEGSGRSETGELFF.